Following are 26 T cell receptor beta chains from one sample sequenced in a study of blood T cell repertoires in COVID-19. The table came from immunoSEQ multiplex PCR; TCRdb's copy has only in-frame clones and leaves some out. The sample records approximately 190,000 clones, less than 90% being singletons. The sequenced sample consisted of peripheral blood. The receptor set was obtained from a human donor in a cohort sampled during active COVID-19.

The chain uses TRBV27 and TRBJ2-2; 7 nucleotides match TRBD2. From germline, CDR1 is MNHEY and CDR2 SMNVEV (reference sequence). V was pared by 5 bases and J by 0 bases, with 6 bases of the junction left unmatched. This CDR3 spans 16 amino acids. The CDR3 here is CASSQAGYANTGELFF. The CDR3 bases are TGTGCCAGCAGTCAAGCGGGATACGCGAACACCGGGGAGCTGTTTTTT.

This clone was observed once. The V gene is TRBV11-3, the J gene TRBJ2-5; the D gene is possibly TRBD2 (6 bases). CDR1 and CDR2 (germline): SGHNT, YENEEA. Trimming stripped 5 bases from V and 3 bases from J, with 19 bases between. The CDR3 has 16 amino acids. Written as DNA, the CDR3 is TGTGCCAGCAGCCCAGGGTACTCGGAGGGAAAAGAGACCCAGTACTTC. Its translation: CASSPGYSEGKETQYF.

This chain joins TRBV7-2 and TRBJ2-3, with 14 bases fitting TRBD2. Germline V CDR1 and CDR2: SGHTA, FQGNSA. The junction had 9 bases not matched to a gene; V was cut back by 10 bases and J by 6 bases. CDR3 size: 15 residues. CDR3 DNA: TGTGCCACCCGAAGGACTAGCGGGAGGTCCGATACGCAGTATTTT. Its translation: CATRRTSGRSDTQYF.

The chain has TRBV29-1 and TRBJ2-1; TRBD1 might be the D (5 bases). The CDR3 sequence is 15 residues long. Per the germline V gene, CDR1 is SQVTM and CDR2 is ANQGSEA. The V end was cut by 5 bases, the J end by 5 bases, with 19 bases between. This CDR3 is CSVRVQGTPHNEQFF. DNA of the CDR3: TGCAGCGTTAGAGTCCAGGGTACTCCCCACAATGAGCAGTTCTTC.

V usage is TRBV9 and J usage is TRBJ1-1, with D possibly being TRBD1 (5 bases). Germline CDR1 is SGDLS and CDR2 is YYNGEE. V dropped 0 bases and J dropped 1 base, with 10 bases sitting between them. The CDR3 covers 15 residues. The CDR3 sequence: CASSVAGDPNTEAFF. In nucleotides, the CDR3 is TGTGCCAGCAGCGTAGCGGGGGACCCGAACACTGAAGCTTTCTTT.

The genes are TRBV6-5 and TRBJ2-2, with D unclear. The CDR3 totals 14 residues. The V end was cut by 0 bases, the J end by 5 bases, with 7 bases between. The V gene's germline CDR1 is MNHEY and CDR2 SVGAGI. The chain's CDR3 is CASSYSRITGELFF. In nucleotides, the CDR3 is TGTGCCAGCAGTTACTCGAGGATTACCGGGGAGCTGTTTTTT.

The chain links TRBV7-9 to TRBJ1-6; D gene unclear. Trimming removed 5 bases at V and 8 bases at J, with 22 bases between. Germline values: CDR1 SEHNR, CDR2 FQNEAQ (reference sequence). The CDR3 has 17 amino acids. The CDR3: CASSQARGTIGDSPLHF. As DNA, the CDR3 is TGTGCCAGCAGCCAAGCGCGTGGCACCATTGGAGATTCACCCCTCCACTTT.

The chain uses TRBV24-1 and TRBJ2-3; D might be TRBD1 (6 bases). Trimming left V 4 bases short and J 3 bases short, with 10 bases between. The CDR3 sequence is 14 residues long. Germline CDR1 is KGHDR and CDR2 is SFDVKD. CDR3 DNA: TGTGCCACCAGTGACCCACAGGGTACAGATACGCAGTATTTT. It encodes CATSDPQGTDTQYF.

This chain uses TRBV3-1 (or the pseudogene TRBV3-2) with TRBJ2-5; D is perhaps TRBD2 (5 bases). The CDR3 covers 14 residues. V lost 1 base and J lost 3, with 9 bases in between. Germline loops: CDR1 LGHDT, CDR2 YNNKEL (reference sequence). The CDR3, as DNA: TGTGCCAGCAGCCAAGGCGCTAGCAAAGAGACCCAGTACTTC. Translating gives CASSQGASKETQYF.

The chain couples TRBV2 to TRBJ1-6; 7 bases align to TRBD1. CDR1 is SNHLY and CDR2 is FYNNEI in the germline V gene. The junction had 7 bases not matched to a gene; V was cut back by 4 bases and J by 7 bases. This CDR3 contains 15 residues. The DNA for the CDR3 is TGTGCCAGCAGTGCATCCACAGGGGCGAATTCACCCCTCCACTTT. Encoded protein: CASSASTGANSPLHF.

The chain has TRBV6-1 and TRBJ1-5; 10 bases line up with TRBD1. Unmatched junction bases numbered 3, after V lost 3 bases and J lost 4 bases. The CDR3 extends over 15 amino acids. The germline CDR1 and CDR2 sequences are MNHNS and SASEGT. The CDR3 here is CASSERDRGNQPQHF. CDR3 bases: TGTGCCAGCAGTGAGAGGGACAGGGGAAATCAGCCCCAGCATTTT.

The chain recombines TRBV9 with TRBJ2-7; 7 bases match TRBD2. The CDR3 has 15 residues. Germline-derived CDR1 and CDR2 are SGDLS and YYNGEE. V trimming: 4 bases; J trimming: 3 bases; junction bases outside the gene matches: 10. CDR3 DNA: TGTGCCAGCAGCCCTTCCCGGTGGGGGGGCTACGAGCAGTACGTC. Translated, it gives CASSPSRWGGYEQYV.

The chain joins TRBV30 to TRBJ2-2; 11 nucleotides match TRBD1. V lost 3 bases and J lost 7; bases outside the gene matches: 13. Looked up from germline, CDR1 is GTSNPN and CDR2 is SVGIG (reference sequence). The CDR3 has 17 residues. For the CDR3, the DNA is TGTGCCTGGAGCGAGGCCCGGGACAGGGGGAGGGACGGGGAGCTGTTTTTT. Its protein product is CAWSEARDRGRDGELFF.

CDR3 in DNA: TGTGCCAGCAGCCTAGGACCGTCGAGGGTCGGGAAAGAGACCCAGTACTTC. Protein sequence: CASSLGPSRVGKETQYF. The gene calls are TRBV5-4 and TRBJ2-5, with D perhaps TRBD2 (5 bases). V dropped 4 bases and J dropped 3 bases, with 22 bases sitting between them. CDR3 length: 17 residues. Germline V gene data show CDR1 as SGHNT and CDR2 as YYREEE (reference sequence).

This chain joins TRBV19 and TRBJ1-5, with 9 bases aligning to TRBD1. CDR1 is LNHDA and CDR2 is SQIVND in the germline V gene (reference sequence). The CDR3 contains 14 residues. After removal of 6 bases from V and 3 bases from J, the junction contained 3 bases not matched to a gene. The DNA for the CDR3 is TGTGCCAGTAGGGGACAGGGAACCAATCAGCCCCAGCATTTT. This translates into CASRGQGTNQPQHF.

The chain recombines TRBV5-6 with TRBJ2-1, with 9 nucleotides matching TRBD1. V gave up 1 base and J gave up 7 bases; unmatched junction bases: 12. The germline CDR1 and CDR2 sequences are SGHDT and YYEEEE. The CDR3 sequence is 17 residues long. The CDR3 DNA follows: TGTGCCAGCAGCTTGTATCGTGGGACAGGGATGATGAATGAGCAGTTCTTC. It codes for CASSLYRGTGMMNEQFF.

The J gene is TRBJ2-7, the V gene TRBV28, with 10 bases aligning to TRBD2. From germline, CDR1 is MDHEN and CDR2 SYDVKM. The ends lost 3 bases at V and 0 bases at J; junction bases unmatched: 14. The CDR3 extends over 19 amino acids. CDR3 sequence reads: CASSFPAGSGRPTSYEQYF. As DNA, the CDR3 is TGTGCCAGCAGTTTCCCCGCGGGTAGCGGGAGGCCCACCTCCTACGAGCAGTACTTC.

The J gene is TRBJ1-2, the V gene TRBV19; 9 nucleotides agree with TRBD1. V was clipped by 5 bases and J by 1 base; unmatched bases: 8. This CDR3 region has 16 residues. Germline values: CDR1 LNHDA, CDR2 SQIVND (reference sequence). The CDR3 region is CASSPTGQGYNYGYTF. The DNA for the CDR3 is TGTGCCAGTAGTCCAACGGGACAGGGCTATAACTATGGCTACACCTTC.

V usage is TRBV20-1 and J usage is TRBJ2-7, with D maybe TRBD2 (6 bases). The germline V and J ends were trimmed by 7 bases and 3 bases, with 10 bases remaining between them. Per the germline V gene, CDR1 is DFQATT and CDR2 is SNEGSKA (reference sequence). The CDR3 sequence is 11 residues long. The CDR3 DNA is TGCAGTGTTGCCGGGAGCTACGAGCAGTACTTC. Its protein product is CSVAGSYEQYF.

This clone was recorded a few times. This chain connects TRBV2 to TRBJ1-2; D is perhaps TRBD1 (6 bases). This CDR3 spans 14 amino acids. V lost 7 bases to trimming and J lost 4 bases, with 16 bases between them. Germline CDR1 is SNHLY and CDR2 is FYNNEI. The DNA for the CDR3 is TGTGCCAGCACCCTGGGGGGGACAAGCTATGGCTACACCTTC. Encoded protein: CASTLGGTSYGYTF. The variable domain in full, with the rest retrieved from reference TRBV2 and TRBJ1-2, is EPEVTQTPSHQVTQMGQEVILRCVPISNHLYFYWYRQILGQKVEFLVSFYNNEISEKSEIFDDQFSVERPDGSNFTLKIRSTKLEDSAMYFCASTLGGTSYGYTFGSGTRLTVV.

The chain employs TRBV19 and TRBJ1-4; no clear D. CDR1 is LNHDA and CDR2 is SQIVND in the germline V gene (reference sequence). The CDR3 extends over 16 amino acids. The V and J ends lost 0 bases and 0 bases respectively, with 8 bases between them. Written as DNA, the CDR3 is TGTGCCAGTAGTATAGAAAGACTACCAACTAATGAAAAACTGTTTTTT. It is translated as CASSIERLPTNEKLFF.

This clone has just a few counts. The V call is TRBV24-1, the J call TRBJ2-1; D possibly corresponds to TRBD2 (6 bases). The CDR3 length is 16 residues. Between the trimmed V and J ends, which lost 2 bases and 0 bases, there was a span of 10 bases. The germline V gene has CDR1 KGHDR and CDR2 SFDVKD. DNA for the CDR3: TGTGCCACCAGTGATTCGGGGGTCGCCTCCTACAATGAGCAGTTCTTC. This encodes CATSDSGVASYNEQFF.

The chain is built from TRBV6-4 and TRBJ2-7; maybe TRBD2 (5 bases). Germline V gene data show CDR1 as MRHNA and CDR2 as SNTAGT. V was pared by 4 bases and J by 4 bases, with 11 bases between. The length of the CDR3 is 13 residues. The CDR3: CASSANGLYEQYV. The CDR3 region has the DNA TGTGCCAGCAGTGCCAACGGACTTTACGAGCAGTACGTC.

The gene calls are TRBV15 and TRBJ1-3; possibly TRBD1 for D (6 bases). Germline assignment: CDR1 LNHNV and CDR2 YYDKDF (reference sequence). The V end was cut by 0 bases, the J end by 3 bases, with 12 bases between. The CDR3 has 16 residues. The CDR3 reads CATSRDQGRVGNTIYF. The DNA of the CDR3 is TGTGCCACCAGCAGAGATCAGGGGCGAGTTGGAAACACCATATATTTT. The full variable domain, rest sourced from reference TRBV15 and TRBJ1-3, is DAMVIQNPRYQVTQFGKPVTLSCSQTLNHNVMYWYQQKSSQAPKLLFHYYDKDFNNEADTPDNFQSRRPNTSFCFLDIRSPGLGDTAMYLCATSRDQGRVGNTIYFGEGSWLTVV.

V is TRBV29-1 and J is TRBJ2-3, with 8 bases lining up with TRBD1. This CDR3 comprises 16 residues. V trimming: 4 bases; J trimming: 5 bases; junction bases outside the gene matches: 14. The germline V gene encodes CDR1 SQVTM and CDR2 ANQGSEA. CDR3 region: CSVGSYGAGGLDTQYF. In DNA, the CDR3 is TGCAGCGTTGGGAGTTATGGGGCAGGGGGCCTAGATACGCAGTATTTT.

The chain employs TRBV28 and TRBJ2-7, with a possible D match to TRBD1 (6 bases). Trimming removed 8 bases from V and 11 bases from J, with 22 bases in between. The CDR3 is 13 residues long. From germline, CDR1 is MDHEN and CDR2 SYDVKM. The CDR3 nucleotides read TGTGCCAGCGGTCCCACCACTATCGGGACAAAGTACTTC. It translates to CASGPTTIGTKYF.